The rows below give T cell receptor beta chains drawn from one sample of a study of blood T cell repertoires in COVID-19. TCRdb keeps only in-frame clones here, not all; method: immunoSEQ multiplex PCR. The sample records about 440,000 clones, roughly 91% being singletons. Sequenced material: PBMCs or T cells enriched from blood (not recorded which). The origin of the receptors is a man aged 18 to 29 who had recovered from COVID-19. The CDR3 runs from the conserved cysteine through the conserved F or W. D genes are given only for firm matches. The size entry is marked missing in some rows and otherwise reads once, few, many or a size class.

j_gene,d_gene,abundance,v_gene,CDR3nt,CDR3aa
TRBJ1-2,NA,NA,TRBV27,TGTGCCAGCAGTCCCCAGGGGACGGGCTATGGCTACACCTTC,CASSPQGTGYGYTF
TRBJ2-7,NA,NA,TRBV28,TGTGCCAGCAGTTTAGGGCCCCCTGAGCAGTACTTC,CASSLGPPEQYF
TRBJ1-1,NA,NA,TRBV28,TGTGCCAGCAGTTTTCCCCAGGGGGCTTTCTTT,CASSFPQGAFF
TRBJ2-1,NA,NA,TRBV27,TGTGCCAGCAGTCCCCCCCCATTGGAGTACCACAATGAGCAGTTCTTC,CASSPPPLEYHNEQFF
TRBJ2-1,NA,NA,TRBV14,TGTGCCAGCAGCCAAGGGTGGGAGTACGGCAATGAGCAGTTCTTC,CASSQGWEYGNEQFF
TRBJ1-2,NA,NA,TRBV5-1,TGCGCCAGCAGCTTGGAAAGGGGAGGGGTTGAGTATGGCTACACCTTC,CASSLERGGVEYGYTF
TRBJ1-2,TRBD1,NA,TRBV28,TGTGCCAGCAGTTTTTTCGGGACAGGGGTGCACTTC,CASSFFGTGVHF
TRBJ1-2,NA,NA,TRBV5-1,TGCGCCAGCACCGAAGTGGCTGGTGTTATCAACTATGGCTACACCTTC,CASTEVAGVINYGYTF
TRBJ2-5,NA,NA,TRBV2,TGTGCCAGCAGCGTTATAGAAGAGACCCAGTACTTC,CASSVIEETQYF
TRBJ2-5,TRBD2,NA,TRBV15,TGTGCCACCAGCAGAGGAACTAGCGGGAGGGCAACGGAGACCCAGTACTTC,CATSRGTSGRATETQYF
TRBJ1-1,NA,NA,TRBV6-2/TRBV6-3,TGTGCCAGCAGTTACAGTCGAGGGGGCACTGAAGCTTTCTTT,CASSYSRGGTEAFF
TRBJ1-5,NA,NA,TRBV5-4,TGTGCCAGCAGCTTTCATTCGGGGGTCGACAATCAGCCCCAGCATTTT,CASSFHSGVDNQPQHF
TRBJ1-5,NA,NA,TRBV28,TGTGCCAGCAGGGGGCTAGGTGTAGCTGGCAATCAGCCCCAGCATTTT,CASRGLGVAGNQPQHF
TRBJ1-2,TRBD1,once,TRBV7-9,TGTGCCAGCAGGCTCACAGGGGAAAACTATGGCTACACCTTC,CASRLTGENYGYTF
TRBJ1-3,NA,NA,TRBV5-8,TGTGCCAGCAGCTTAACGGGAAGCTCTGGAAACACCATATATTTT,CASSLTGSSGNTIYF
TRBJ1-1,NA,NA,TRBV5-1,TGCGCCAGCAGATTGGAGGGGCCTGAAGCTTTCTTT,CASRLEGPEAFF
TRBJ2-5,TRBD2,NA,TRBV6-1,TGTGCCAGCAGTGAAAGGGTAGCGGGGGCTCAAGAGACCCAGTACTTC,CASSERVAGAQETQYF
TRBJ1-2,TRBD1,NA,TRBV29-1,TGCAGCGTTGGGACAGGGGAGAAGTATGGCTACACCTTC,CSVGTGEKYGYTF
TRBJ1-2,NA,NA,TRBV18,TGTGCCAGCTCACCATCTGGATCGGGAGAGGGGAACTATGGCTACACCTTC,CASSPSGSGEGNYGYTF
TRBJ2-7,TRBD2,NA,TRBV7-9,TGTGCCAGCAGCTTAGCTAGCGGGAGCTACGAGCAGTACTTC,CASSLASGSYEQYF
TRBJ1-3,NA,NA,TRBV25-1,TGTGCCAGCAGCCCGGGACAAGTTCGTTCTCTGTATTTT,CASSPGQVRSLYF